A single sample is the source of the 9 T cell receptor beta chains below, sequenced in a study of T cell repertoires in cytomegalovirus infection. TCRdb processed the reads anew with MiXCR; each CDR3 protein has one entry. This table has hundreds of thousands of distinct CDR3 sequences, around 32% appearing once. Their cognate antigens are unknown. Sequenced material: cultured PBMCs, taken from culture after CMV antigen stimulation. The receptor source for this set is a human donor in good health (CMV status not recorded). Some clones in this sample may be carry-over from other donors' samples.

V is TRBV12-3 or TRBV12-4 and J is TRBJ2-1, with D possibly being TRBD1 (5 bases). This CDR3 has 12 amino acids. With 7 bases removed from V and 4 bases from J, the gap between germline ends came to 8 bases. The CDR3 sequence is CASTQGYNEQFF. CDR3 nucleotides: TGTGCCAGCACTCAGGGTTACAATGAGCAGTTCTTC.

This clonotype is a singleton in its sample. The chain combines TRBV28 with TRBJ1-2; D might be TRBD1 (5 bases). The CDR3 loop spans 15 amino acids. V lost 5 bases and J lost 2, with 15 bases in between. Germline V gives CDR1 MDHEN, CDR2 SYDVKM. The CDR3 sequence: CASSGSRVFNYGYTF. The CDR3 nucleotides are TGTGCCAGCAGTGGAAGCAGGGTGTTCAACTATGGCTACACCTTC.

Many counts were recorded for this clonotype. The genes are TRBV7-2 and TRBJ2-5; a possible D gene is TRBD1 (6 bases). The length of the CDR3 is 13 residues. V was clipped by 0 bases and J by 5 bases, with 7 bases between them. From germline, CDR1 is SGHTA and CDR2 FQGNSA. The CDR3 loop reads CASSLARGETQYF. For the CDR3, the DNA is TGTGCCAGCAGCTTAGCCAGGGGTGAGACCCAGTACTTC. Drawing the rest from reference TRBV7-2 and TRBJ2-5, the complete variable domain is GAGVSQSPSNKVTEKGKDVELRCDPISGHTALYWYRQSLGQGLEFLIYFQGNSAPDKSGLPSDRFSAERTGGSVSTLTIQRTQQEDSAVYLCASSLARGETQYFGPGTRLLVL.

The rearrangement uses TRBV9 and TRBJ2-7; tentatively, D is TRBD1 or TRBD2 (6 bases each). There are 15 residues in the CDR3. Trimming removed 3 bases at V and 2 bases at J, with 15 bases between. Germline CDR1 and CDR2: SGDLS and YYNGEE. The CDR3 coding sequence is TGTGCCAGCAGCGCGGGGGCAGTGCCACCCTACGAGCAGTACTTC. Protein: CASSAGAVPPYEQYF.

There are many counts of this clonotype. CDR3 loop: CASSQQTSTDTQYF. Written as DNA, the CDR3 is TGTGCCAGCAGCCAACAGACTAGCACAGATACGCAGTATTTT. The rearrangement joins TRBV7-2 to TRBJ2-3, with D unclear. CDR3 size: 14 residues. CDR1 and CDR2 from the germline V gene are SGHTA and FQGNSA. The V gene lost 5 bases and the J gene lost 0 bases, with 9 bases spanning the gap.

V usage is TRBV4-1 and J usage is TRBJ1-5, with D maybe TRBD1 (5 bases). The CDR3 has 13 residues. Germline loops: CDR1 MGHRA, CDR2 YSYEKL. Trimming left V 7 bases short and J 7 bases short, with 14 bases between. The CDR3 loop is CASKGRETQPQHF. The DNA of the CDR3 is TGCGCCAGCAAGGGCAGGGAAACCCAGCCCCAGCATTTT.

This sequence joins TRBV19 and TRBJ1-5; no firm D call. The germline V gene encodes CDR1 LNHDA and CDR2 SQIVND (reference sequence). V shed 4 bases and J shed 7 bases, with 11 bases lying between them. CDR3 length equals 13 residues. CDR3 bases: TGTGCCAGTAGTAAGGGATTTAGGCAGCCCCAGCATTTT. This sequence encodes CASSKGFRQPQHF.

This clonotype was counted only a few times. This chain joins TRBV6-1 and TRBJ1-3; the D is unclear. CDR1 MNHNS and CDR2 SASEGT come from the germline V gene. The length of the CDR3 is 14 residues. The CDR3 spells CATSSQDSGNTIYF. DNA for the CDR3: TGTGCTACAAGTTCGCAAGACTCTGGAAACACCATATATTTT.

V is TRBV27 and J is TRBJ1-2; TRBD1 agrees at 7 bases. This CDR3 region has 14 residues. CDR1 is MNHEY and CDR2 is SMNVEV in the germline V gene (reference sequence). V dropped 5 bases and J dropped 7; count of bases not matched to a gene: 10. The CDR3 DNA sequence: TGTGCCAGCAGTAGCAGGGGGATTGAGGGTGGCTACACCTTC. Its translation is CASSSRGIEGGYTF.